This T cell receptor beta chain is drawn from a study of blood T cell repertoires in COVID-19. The overall study: The samples span acute and convalescent COVID-19 from the United States, Italy and Spain.

The V gene's germline CDR1 is LNHDA and CDR2 SQIVND (reference sequence). V was pared by 2 bases and J by 6 bases, with 17 bases between. CDR3 length equals 15 residues. Generated by immunoSEQ multiplex PCR, the TCRdb table keeps only in-frame clones and is missing some. The sample includes 100,000 or so clones, 70% to 90% of them seen just once. The sequencing sample was made of peripheral blood. V gene TRBV19 combines with J gene TRBJ2-7; D possibly corresponds to TRBD1 (6 bases). This clonotype originated in a man aged 55-75 years with acute or convalescent COVID-19. CDR3 nucleotides: TGTGCCAGTAGTATAATTGGTCAGGGGATCCGCGAGCAGTACTTC. This gives the protein CASSIIGQGIREQYF.